Listed here are 17 T cell receptor beta chains from one sample, sequenced in a study of CD8+ T cells in alopecia areata. The authors extracted RNA and reverse transcribed it into cDNA as the sequencing template. Here immunoSEQ multiplex PCR was the method, and the copy in TCRdb shows in-frame clones only, minus some. The repertoire has roughly 280,000 clones, roughly 60% of them found once; the top ten carry 0.75% to 0.95%. The sample's treatment: oral pan-JAK inhibitor, 5-10 mg twice daily. The sequencing used CD4+ T cells sorted from blood, collected around week 54, from a patient treated with tofacitinib. The receptors here all came from a human donor with alopecia areata.

This clone was seen a handful of times. The chain joins TRBV18 to TRBJ2-2; D assignment may be TRBD1 or TRBD2 (6 bases each). CDR3 length equals 17 residues. Trimming stripped 3 bases from V and 1 base from J, with 15 bases between. CDR1 KGHSH and CDR2 LQKENI come from the germline V gene. The chain's CDR3 is CASSPTTGAGNTGELFF. As DNA, the CDR3 is TGTGCCAGCTCACCGACAACGGGGGCCGGGAACACCGGGGAGCTGTTTTTT.

This chain connects TRBV29-1 to TRBJ1-1, with 7 positions matching TRBD1. The germline V gene encodes CDR1 SQVTM and CDR2 ANQGSEA. The CDR3 consists of 14 residues. The ends lost 5 bases at V and 0 bases at J; junction bases unmatched: 6. CDR3 coding DNA: TGCAGCGTTAGGGGACAGCTAGTGAACACTGAAGCTTTCTTT. It is translated as CSVRGQLVNTEAFF.

The gene calls are TRBV10-3 and TRBJ2-1; D gene ambiguous. Deletions cut 4 bases from V and 5 bases from J, with 6 bases between. The CDR3 consists of 12 residues. Germline CDR1 is ENHRY and CDR2 is SYGVKD. CDR3 sequence reads: CAISVGDNEQFF. The CDR3 nucleotides read TGTGCCATCAGTGTAGGAGACAATGAGCAGTTCTTC.

The chain combines TRBV30 with TRBJ1-2; a weak D match, TRBD1 (5 bases). Trimming stripped 0 bases from V and 3 bases from J, with 11 bases between. This CDR3 contains 14 residues. Per germline, CDR1 GTSNPN and CDR2 SVGIG (reference sequence). The CDR3 sequence: CAWSVGGVDYGYTF. CDR3 DNA: TGTGCCTGGAGTGTAGGAGGGGTGGACTATGGCTACACCTTC.

The chain is built from TRBV9 and TRBJ1-2, with D possibly TRBD1 on 5 matching bases. The CDR3 is 14 residues long. The V and J ends lost 2 bases and 4 bases respectively, with 12 bases between them. In germline, CDR1 is SGDLS, CDR2 YYNGEE. The CDR3 DNA reads as TGTGCCAGCAGCGTGGCGGGGGGAGGCTATGGCTACACCTTC. This translates into CASSVAGGGYGYTF.

V gene TRBV6-6 combines with J gene TRBJ2-1; possibly TRBD1 or TRBD2 for D (5 bases each). The CDR3 is 10 residues long. CDR1 MNHNY and CDR2 SVGAGI come from the germline V gene (reference sequence). V lost 7 bases and J 9 bases, leaving 7 bases between the germline ends. The CDR3 here is CASIGTEQFF. DNA of the CDR3: TGTGCCAGCATTGGGACTGAGCAGTTCTTC.

This chain uses TRBV10-3 with TRBJ2-5; D perhaps matches TRBD2 (5 bases). Germline values: CDR1 ENHRY, CDR2 SYGVKD. The CDR3 spans 12 residues. Trimming took 5 bases from V and 7 from J, leaving 11 bases between them. CDR3 bases: TGTGCCATCAGTCCCTCGAGCGGGACCCAGTACTTC. This encodes CAISPSSGTQYF.

The V call is TRBV7-3, the J call TRBJ1-6, with 7 bases lining up with TRBD1. V shed 5 bases and J 3 bases; nucleotides not matched to a gene: 7. Germline CDR1 SGHTA, CDR2 FQGTGA. The CDR3 loop spans 16 amino acids. This CDR3 reads CASSPARDSYNSPLHF. The CDR3 DNA is TGTGCCAGCAGCCCCGCCCGGGACAGCTATAATTCACCCCTCCACTTT.

The chain carries TRBV5-4 and TRBJ2-2; D is unclear. Germline-derived CDR1 and CDR2 are SGHNT and YYREEE (reference sequence). V was cut by 0 bases and J by 6 bases, with 9 bases left in between. This CDR3 spans 14 amino acids. CDR3 sequence: CASSLDLSAGELFF. CDR3 nucleotide sequence: TGTGCCAGCAGCTTGGATTTGAGCGCCGGGGAGCTGTTTTTT. Drawing the rest from reference TRBV5-4 and TRBJ2-2, the complete variable domain is ETGVTQSPTHLIKTRGQQVTLRCSSQSGHNTVSWYQQALGQGPQFIFQYYREEENGRGNFPPRFSGLQFPNYSSELNVNALELDDSALYLCASSLDLSAGELFFGEGSRLTVL.

Many counts were recorded for this clone. The CDR3 reads CASSRDRVNIQYF. The CDR3 region has the DNA TGTGCCAGTAGCAGAGACAGGGTGAACATTCAGTACTTC. V usage is TRBV19 and J usage is TRBJ2-4, with 7 bases lining up with TRBD1. Per germline, CDR1 LNHDA and CDR2 SQIVND (reference sequence). Losses at the gene ends were 6 bases for V and 7 bases for J; bases not matched to a gene: 6. This CDR3 is built from 13 residues.

The rearrangement uses TRBV30 and TRBJ2-7; a weak D match, TRBD1 (5 bases). Deletions cut 0 bases from V and 6 bases from J, with 12 bases between. The CDR3 is made up of 13 amino acids. From germline, CDR1 is GTSNPN and CDR2 SVGIG (reference sequence). CDR3 DNA sequence: TGTGCCTGGAGTGTGGCAGGGTTCAGCGAGCAGTACTTC. As protein: CAWSVAGFSEQYF.

The J gene is TRBJ2-1, the V gene TRBV5-1; 10 nucleotides align to TRBD1. Looked up from germline, CDR1 is SGHRS and CDR2 is YFSETQ. The CDR3 is 16 residues long. With V trimmed by 2 bases and J by 8 bases, 10 bases remained unmatched. CDR3 nucleotide sequence: TGCGCCAGCAGCTTCCTTAGAGGACAGGGGGAGGATGAGCAGTTCTTC. This translates into CASSFLRGQGEDEQFF.

The V call is TRBV29-1, the J call TRBJ1-1; D is undetermined. CDR1 and CDR2 from the germline V gene are SQVTM and ANQGSEA. With 1 base removed from V and 1 base from J, the gap between germline ends came to 10 bases. The length of the CDR3 is 14 residues. Here the CDR3 DNA reads TGCAGCGTTGAAGTCTGGCAGAAGAACACTGAAGCTTTCTTT. It encodes CSVEVWQKNTEAFF.

Note on this clone: Within the sample, other DNA sequences also encode this same CDR3. This rearrangement joins TRBV29-1 to TRBJ2-5, with TRBD2 matching 7 bases. V was pared by 6 bases and J by 5 bases, with 6 bases of the junction left unmatched. CDR1 and CDR2 from the germline V gene are SQVTM and ANQGSEA. This CDR3 comprises 12 residues. In DNA, the CDR3 is TGCAGCGTCCCCACCGGGGGGGAGACCCAGTACTTC. Amino acids: CSVPTGGETQYF.

V is TRBV30 and J is TRBJ2-2, with 7 positions matching TRBD1. The ends lost 0 bases at V and 6 bases at J; junction bases unmatched: 4. The CDR3 has 14 residues. Germline-derived CDR1 and CDR2 are GTSNPN and SVGIG (reference sequence). The CDR3 coding sequence is TGTGCCTGGAGTGTCGGCCAGGGGGCCGGGGAGCTGTTTTTT. Its translation: CAWSVGQGAGELFF.

The rearrangement links TRBV6-5 to TRBJ1-1, with D perhaps TRBD1 (5 bases). The CDR3 runs to 16 residues. Trimming left V 0 bases short and J 2 bases short, with 13 bases between. CDR1 is MNHEY, CDR2 SVGAGI, per germline. CDR3 region: CASSYSRGWRNTEAFF. DNA of the CDR3: TGTGCCAGCAGTTACTCTAGGGGTTGGAGAAACACTGAAGCTTTCTTT.

J is TRBJ2-1 and V is TRBV6-5, with a weak D call TRBD2 (6 bases). The germline CDR1 and CDR2 sequences are MNHEY and SVGAGI. V gave up 5 bases and J gave up 0 bases, with 11 bases separating them. This CDR3 is 15 amino acids long. The CDR3 reads CASSLGLPSYNEQFF. The CDR3 nucleotides are TGTGCCAGCAGTCTGGGACTTCCCTCCTACAATGAGCAGTTCTTC.